The 7 T cell receptor beta chains in this list originate from one sample, sequenced in a study of CD8 T cells in Susac syndrome. When the RNA was reverse transcribed, random hexamers were used with an input of 0.5 to 1 ug. TCRdb analysed the immunoSEQ multiplex PCR reads with MiXCR anew, one entry per CDR3 protein. This sample has 150,000 to 200,000 distinct CDR3 sequences, with just over 90% found just once. Sequenced: CD4+ T cells from PBMCs. Every receptor here comes from a human donor in good health.

This clonotype was detected only once. CDR3 coding DNA: TGTGCCAGCAAGCGACAGGGGAGCACAGATACGCAGTATTTT. It translates to CASKRQGSTDTQYF. The chain uses TRBV19 and TRBJ2-3, with 8 bases that match TRBD1. This CDR3 is 14 amino acids long. CDR1 is LNHDA and CDR2 is SQIVND in the germline V gene (reference sequence). The ends lost 9 bases at V and 0 bases at J; junction bases unmatched: 5.

V and J are TRBV3-1 and TRBJ2-7; D is unresolved. CDR3 length: 11 residues. Trimming shortened V by 1 base and J by 6 bases, and 4 bases separated the two germline ends. Germline values: CDR1 LGHDT, CDR2 YNNKEL (reference sequence). The DNA of the CDR3 is TGTGCCAGCAGCCAAGCCGGCGAGCAGTACTTC. Protein: CASSQAGEQYF.

The CDR3 coding sequence is TGTGCCAGCTCACCCCAAGGACAGTACGAGCAGTACTTC. This sequence encodes CASSPQGQYEQYF. The chain links TRBV18 to TRBJ2-7; weak D call: TRBD1 (6 bases). Looked up from germline, CDR1 is KGHSH and CDR2 is LQKENI. The V end lost 3 bases, the J end lost 4 bases, and 10 bases lay between the germline ends. The CDR3 runs 13 residues.

The CDR3 is CASRQTGVGNEQFF. CDR3 in DNA: TGTGCCAGTAGACAGACAGGGGTCGGCAATGAGCAGTTCTTC. The chain joins TRBV19 to TRBJ2-1; 8 nucleotides line up with TRBD1. With V trimmed by 6 bases and J by 6 bases, 7 bases remained unmatched. Per germline, CDR1 LNHDA and CDR2 SQIVND (reference sequence). This CDR3 has 14 amino acids.

This sequence joins TRBV7-8 and TRBJ1-2; TRBD1 aligns across 12 bases. Germline CDR1 and CDR2: SGHVS and FQNEAQ. J gave up 4 bases and V 1 base, and 7 bases lay outside the gene matches. The CDR3 is made up of 17 amino acids. The CDR3 bases are TGTGCCAGCAGCTTAGACCGGGACAGGGGGCTCGGCTATGGCTACACCTTC. This codes for CASSLDRDRGLGYGYTF.

The rearrangement uses TRBV18 and TRBJ1-1; the D is unclear. Per the germline V gene, CDR1 is KGHSH and CDR2 is LQKENI. The V gene lost 0 bases and the J gene lost 1 base, with 9 bases spanning the gap. CDR3 size: 15 residues. The CDR3 here is CASSPPVRANTEAFF. Here the CDR3 DNA reads TGTGCCAGCTCACCACCGGTAAGGGCGAACACTGAAGCTTTCTTT.

The table lists this clonotype with a count of one. The rearrangement joins TRBV7-3 to TRBJ2-3; a possible D gene is TRBD2 (5 bases). This CDR3 is 17 amino acids long. CDR1 and CDR2 from the germline V gene are SGHTA and FQGTGA. Trimming removed 2 bases from V and 1 base from J, with 16 bases in between. The CDR3 spells CASSLVGAAGGTDTQYF. The CDR3 DNA is TGTGCCAGCAGCTTAGTCGGAGCGGCCGGGGGCACAGATACGCAGTATTTT.